The clone carrying this T cell receptor (beta chain) has only one observation. Its target is unknown. CDR3 length: 14 residues. CDR1 is MNHNS and CDR2 is SASEGT in the germline V gene. A second about 6 to 11 cycle PCR used barcoded and J-beta primers. TCRdb redid the calling of the 5' RACE reads with MiXCR, one entry per CDR3 protein. The repertoire holds some 1.4 million distinct CDR3 sequences, 40% to 50% seen once, with 7.9% in the top ten. The data were obtained in a study of blood T cells in healthy people across ages. General observations from the study: Across the age range, TCR beta diversity per million T cells fell in a roughly linear way.

The rearrangement uses TRBV6-1 and TRBJ2-1, with D possibly matching TRBD2 (7 bases). TRBJ2-7 matches the DNA end more closely, so the J call is doubtful. The sample comprised blood. The clonotype was recovered from a woman aged 18-29 years in good health. CDR3 nucleotides: TGTGCCAGCATATGGGGGGGGGCGTACAATGAGCAGTACTTC. This translates into CASIWGGAYNEQYF.